These 3 T cell receptor beta chains share one sample of origin, sequenced in a study of glioma-infiltrating T cells after dendritic cell vaccination. Time point reported: after dendritic cell vaccination, including at tumor progression/relapse. TCRdb's copy holds only in-frame clones and misses some; the assay was immunoSEQ multiplex PCR. The sample contains 90,000 to 95,000 clones, more than 80% of which appear only once. The sample was blood, taken after dendritic cell vaccination. The receptors shown here come from a human donor with glioblastoma.

The chain links TRBV6-5 to TRBJ2-7, with TRBD2 identical over 7 bases. Trimming at V came to 10 bases and at J to 3 bases, leaving 12 bases not matched to a gene. Per the germline V gene, CDR1 is MNHEY and CDR2 is SVGAGI. The CDR3 is 14 amino acids. In nucleotides, the CDR3 is TGTGCCACCCTAAGCTGGGGGACTAACTACGAGCAGTACTTC. The encoded protein is CATLSWGTNYEQYF.

The chain uses TRBV27 and TRBJ1-6; 9 nucleotides line up with TRBD1. V shed 5 bases, J shed 7 bases, and the junction held 3 bases outside the gene matches. The germline V gene encodes CDR1 MNHEY and CDR2 SMNVEV (reference sequence). This CDR3 is 14 amino acids long. CDR3 bases: TGTGCCAGCAGTCGGGACAGGGCGAATTCACCCCTCCACTTT. Amino acids: CASSRDRANSPLHF.

The rearrangement uses TRBV5-3 and TRBJ1-1; D is unresolved. TRBV5-3 is an open reading frame whose function is uncertain. Trimming shortened V by 4 bases and J by 4 bases, and 8 bases separated the two germline ends. This CDR3 is 12 amino acids long. CDR3 protein: CARSLPGTEAFF. CDR3 nucleotide sequence: TGTGCCAGAAGCCTTCCGGGCACTGAAGCTTTCTTT.